This TCR beta chain was captured in a study of T cell repertoires in cytomegalovirus infection (dated by TCRdb to the late 2010s). For the wider study: Donor HLA type was relevant to the analysis, as public TCR beta signatures indicated carriage of CMV infection together with the matching HLA type.

V is shortened by 6 bases, J by 8 bases, and the region joining them spans 16 bases. Per the germline V gene (reference sequence), MNHNY is the CDR1 and SVGAGI is the CDR2. The CDR3 measures 13 amino acids from cysteine to phenylalanine. Only CDR3 DNA remains: 39 bases, in frame from the first base. TCRdb records Illumina HiSeq 1500 as the sequencer. The public sequencing data were trimmed at Q25 with fastp and processed into clonotypes with MiXCR by TCRdb, which kept only in-frame beta chains. Duplicate CDR3 protein sequences are folded into a single record with the most common DNA and genes. Here the sample has hundreds of thousands of distinct CDR3 sequences; 9.6% occur a single time. Around 2.5% of the sample rests with the top ten. This clonotype was recorded a few times. The clone's antigen remains unknown. No much larger clone exists at a distance of one base, and base qualities are not known.

The paper's findings and limits, for the study overall: Carriers of CMV infection plus the relevant HLA type were discriminated by the cumulative frequency of public TCR beta family members in the study cohort and in an independent approximately 360-donor cohort. The ex vivo response was dominated by HLA-C-restricted CMV-specific TCR beta clonotypes, which also provided the single most frequent clonotype in two of eight donors.

The chain employs TRBV6-6 and TRBJ1-2; the D gene remains uncertain. The sequence derives from a human donor in good health (CMV status not recorded). Some clones in this sample may be carry-over from other donors' samples. The material sequenced was PBMCs. The CDR3 loop reads CASSSGPPGGYTF. In nucleotide form, the sequence is TGTGCCAGCAGCTCCGGGCCCCCGGGCGGCTACACCTTC.